These 25 T cell receptor beta chains originate from one sample sequenced in a study of blood T cell repertoires in COVID-19. Here immunoSEQ multiplex PCR was the method, and the copy in TCRdb shows in-frame clones only, minus some. This table has under 150,000 clones, about 86% appearing once. The sample taken for sequencing was peripheral blood. Receptor source: a woman aged 55-69 years with active or convalescent COVID-19.

The chain carries TRBV5-1 and TRBJ2-3; possible D gene TRBD2, 6 bases. Trimming removed 0 bases at V and 2 bases at J, with 7 bases between. The CDR3 covers 14 residues. CDR1 SGHRS and CDR2 YFSETQ come from the germline V gene. The CDR3 DNA follows: TGCGCCAGCAGCTTGGGGGACTTCACAGATACGCAGTATTTT. Its translation: CASSLGDFTDTQYF.

The chain links TRBV10-1 to TRBJ1-1; possibly TRBD1 for D (6 bases). The V gene's germline CDR1 is WNHNN and CDR2 SYGVQD (reference sequence). V was shortened by 10 bases and J by 0 bases, with 21 bases between the two germline ends. The CDR3 extends over 16 amino acids. The CDR3 region is CANSGQTNFVNTEAFF. CDR3 DNA: TGCGCCAACTCCGGACAGACCAACTTTGTGAACACTGAAGCTTTCTTT.

The chain carries TRBV12-1 and TRBJ2-1; no DNA check was done on the table's D call, TRBD2. TRBV12-1 is tagged as a pseudogene. The CDR3 totals 15 residues. CDR3 sequence: CASSFSRKAVGEQFF. The CDR3 DNA reads as TGTGCCAGCAGCTTCTCCCGTAAGGCGGTAGGTGAGCAGTTCTTC.

The chain employs TRBV27 and TRBJ1-2; D perhaps matches TRBD1 (5 bases). V lost 2 bases and J lost 8, with 12 bases in between. This CDR3 contains 13 residues. Looked up from germline, CDR1 is MNHEY and CDR2 is SMNVEV (reference sequence). The CDR3 DNA reads as TGTGCCAGCAGTTTAAATGGGGCGTGGGGCTACACCTTC. Protein product: CASSLNGAWGYTF.

The table lists this clone with a count of one. The chain couples TRBV5-5 to TRBJ1-1; 7 bases map to TRBD1. Germline V gene lookup returns CDR1 SGHKS and CDR2 YYEKEE (reference sequence). This CDR3 is built from 16 residues. The ends lost 0 bases at V and 1 base at J; junction bases unmatched: 6. The CDR3 DNA reads as TGTGCCAGCAGCTTGGAGCCAGGGGGAGGGAACACTGAAGCTTTCTTT. Encoded protein: CASSLEPGGGNTEAFF.

The chain couples TRBV6-2 or TRBV6-3 to TRBJ1-2, with D tentatively TRBD1 (5 bases). Germline V CDR1 and CDR2: MNHEY, SVGEGT. V was cut by 6 bases and J by 5 bases, with 16 bases left in between. The CDR3 runs 14 residues. CDR3 sequence: CASSSEDSRYGYTF. CDR3 DNA sequence: TGTGCCAGCAGCTCTGAAGACAGCAGATATGGCTACACCTTC.

The J gene is TRBJ1-1, the V gene TRBV23-1; D uncertain. TRBV23-1 is flagged as an ORF with uncertain function. V was cut by 6 bases and J by 1 base, with 15 bases left in between. The CDR3 contains 15 residues. The CDR3 coding sequence is TGCGCCAGCAGCTCCCCGGGAGGGCCGAACACTGAAGCTTTCTTT. This translates into CASSSPGGPNTEAFF.

This sequence joins TRBV24-1 and TRBJ2-7; 11 bases are a match to TRBD2. The CDR3 runs 15 residues. Germline CDR1 and CDR2: KGHDR and SFDVKD. The V segment lost 3 bases and the J segment 5 bases; nucleotides outside the gene matches: 5. The CDR3 DNA follows: TGTGCCACCAGTGATGGAGCTAGCGGGAGGAACGAGCAGTACTTC. It is translated as CATSDGASGRNEQYF.

This clone is a singleton in its sample. The chain employs TRBV2 and TRBJ1-2; D is undetermined. Germline V lookup: CDR1 SNHLY, CDR2 FYNNEI. The CDR3 covers 13 residues. V dropped 0 bases and J dropped 10 bases, with 12 bases sitting between them. This CDR3 reads CASSEARLPDYTF. CDR3 DNA sequence: TGTGCCAGCAGTGAAGCGCGCCTGCCTGACTACACCTTC.

This chain links TRBV28 with TRBJ1-3; a weak D match, TRBD1 (5 bases). From germline, CDR1 is MDHEN and CDR2 SYDVKM. CDR3 length equals 15 residues. Trimming left V 4 bases short and J 0 bases short, with 10 bases between. CDR3 DNA sequence: TGTGCCAGCAGTTACAAGACAGTCTCTGGAAACACCATATATTTT. The encoded protein is CASSYKTVSGNTIYF.

V usage is TRBV6-2 or TRBV6-3 and J usage is TRBJ1-6; D is undetermined. Trimming left V 2 bases short and J 10 bases short, with 12 bases between. The CDR3 is made up of 14 amino acids. Germline-derived CDR1 and CDR2 are MNHEY and SVGEGT. CDR3 nucleotides: TGTGCCAGCAGTTACCTCCATGGAGGCTCACCCCTCCACTTT. It specifies CASSYLHGGSPLHF.

V usage is TRBV5-4 and J usage is TRBJ2-3; 9 positions match TRBD1. The CDR3 loop spans 15 amino acids. Unmatched junction bases numbered 5, after V lost 4 bases and J lost 2 bases. CDR1 and CDR2 from the germline V gene are SGHNT and YYREEE (reference sequence). CDR3: CASSEGDRDTDTQYF. The CDR3 DNA is TGTGCCAGCAGCGAAGGGGACAGGGACACAGATACGCAGTATTTT.

The chain carries TRBV19 and TRBJ1-1; no reliable D call. This CDR3 has 15 amino acids. The V end lost 3 bases, the J end lost 1 base, and 12 bases lay between the germline ends. Germline V gives CDR1 LNHDA, CDR2 SQIVND (reference sequence). DNA of the CDR3: TGTGCCAGTAGTATTCGCGGAAATTGGAACACTGAAGCTTTCTTT. Its protein product is CASSIRGNWNTEAFF.

In its sample, this clone was seen once. The chain carries TRBV24-1 and TRBJ2-3; the match to TRBD2 covers 12 bases. CDR1 and CDR2 from the germline V gene are KGHDR and SFDVKD. The CDR3 spans 16 residues. V was clipped by 3 bases and J by 3 bases; unmatched bases: 3. This CDR3 reads CATSDPSGGATDTQYF. Here the CDR3 DNA reads TGTGCCACCAGTGATCCTAGCGGGGGGGCTACAGATACGCAGTATTTT.

The rearrangement joins TRBV5-1 to TRBJ2-3, with TRBD2 matching over 7 bases. V shed 5 bases, J shed 4 bases, and the junction held 7 bases outside the gene matches. CDR1 and CDR2 from the germline V gene are SGHRS and YFSETQ. This CDR3 comprises 14 residues. The CDR3 sequence: CASRRAGDPDTQYF. CDR3 DNA: TGCGCCAGCAGGCGGGCGGGGGACCCAGATACGCAGTATTTT.

Concerning this clone: The same CDR3 can be traced to other DNA sequences in this sample. The chain links TRBV7-9 to TRBJ1-2; 8 positions match TRBD1. J was trimmed by 2 bases and V by 5 bases; bases with no gene match: 1. The CDR3 runs to 13 residues. Germline assignment: CDR1 SEHNR and CDR2 FQNEAQ (reference sequence). CDR3 coding DNA: TGTGCCAGCAGCCGGACAGGGAACTATGGCTACACCTTC. Its translation is CASSRTGNYGYTF.

The chain is built from TRBV28 and TRBJ1-1, with D possibly matching TRBD1 (6 bases). With 4 bases removed from V and 6 bases from J, the gap between germline ends came to 15 bases. The CDR3 runs 14 residues. From germline, CDR1 is MDHEN and CDR2 SYDVKM. The CDR3 protein is CASSWPRGVAEAFF. CDR3 sequence (DNA): TGTGCCAGCAGTTGGCCCAGGGGCGTCGCTGAAGCTTTCTTT.

The chain has TRBV12-5 and TRBJ2-3; possible D gene TRBD2, 5 bases. This CDR3 has 15 amino acids. The V gene's germline CDR1 is LGHNT and CDR2 FRNRAP. V was pared by 1 base and J by 8 bases, with 16 bases between. DNA for the CDR3: TGTGCTAGTGGTTTGGACCCCCCACTAGTTAGTACGCAGTATTTT. Its translation: CASGLDPPLVSTQYF.

This rearrangement joins TRBV24-1 to TRBJ1-1; D not resolved. Germline CDR1 KGHDR, CDR2 SFDVKD. Trimming removed 2 bases from V and 5 bases from J, with 11 bases in between. The CDR3 has 14 residues. CDR3 sequence reads: CATSDSPPSTEAFF. Here the CDR3 DNA reads TGTGCCACCAGTGATTCTCCCCCTTCTACTGAAGCTTTCTTT.

The V call is TRBV6-5, the J call TRBJ2-2, with a tentative D call TRBD2 (5 bases). The germline gives CDR1 MNHEY, CDR2 SVGAGI. V lost 6 bases and J lost 1, with 12 bases in between. This CDR3 is 15 amino acids long. The CDR3 nucleotides read TGTGCCAGCAGACGCGACGCGGGGAACACCGGGGAGCTGTTTTTT. Translation gives CASRRDAGNTGELFF.

The chain carries TRBV5-1 and TRBJ1-1; no firm D call. This CDR3 is 14 amino acids long. Germline CDR1 and CDR2: SGHRS and YFSETQ. The germline V and J ends were trimmed by 7 bases and 1 base, with 14 bases remaining between them. CDR3 bases: TGCGCCAGCTGCCCCGGGAGGAGGAACACTGAAGCTTTCTTT. Protein sequence: CASCPGRRNTEAFF.

This sequence joins TRBV11-2 and TRBJ2-3; TRBD1 might be the D (5 bases). CDR3 length: 12 amino acids. V was trimmed by 0 bases and J by 12 bases, leaving 10 bases between them. CDR1 and CDR2 from the germline V gene are SGHAT and FQNNGV. The CDR3 DNA sequence: TGTGCCAGCAGCTTAGATTCCGACAGTCAGTATTTT. Residues: CASSLDSDSQYF.

The chain recombines TRBV5-1 with TRBJ2-1; TRBD2 matches at 14 bases. The germline gives CDR1 SGHRS, CDR2 YFSETQ. The CDR3 runs to 18 residues. V trimming: 4 bases; J trimming: 4 bases; junction bases outside the gene matches: 10. DNA of the CDR3: TGCGCCAGCAGCGGGACTAGCGGGAGCGTTTTTTCGTACAATGAGCAGTTCTTC. Translated, it gives CASSGTSGSVFSYNEQFF.

V usage is TRBV10-2 and J usage is TRBJ2-7, with D maybe TRBD1 (6 bases). The V gene's germline CDR1 is WSHSY and CDR2 SAAADI. V dropped 8 bases and J dropped 6 bases, with 11 bases sitting between them. The CDR3 is 11 amino acids. CDR3 nucleotide sequence: TGCGCCAGCGGTCAGGGGACCGAGCAGTACGTC. Its protein is CASGQGTEQYV.

In this sample, this clone turned up once. The CDR3 DNA sequence: TGTGCCAGTAGGACTACAGGGGGCGTCTCTAACTATGGCTACACCTTC. Its translation is CASRTTGGVSNYGYTF. The gene calls are TRBV19 and TRBJ1-2, with 9 positions matching TRBD1. This CDR3 spans 16 amino acids. Germline lookup yields CDR1 LNHDA and CDR2 SQIVND (reference sequence). The ends lost 6 bases at V and 0 bases at J; junction bases unmatched: 8.